Below, 8 T cell receptor beta chains from the same sample are listed, as sequenced in a study of blood T cell repertoires in COVID-19. Sequencing used immunoSEQ multiplex PCR; TCRdb keeps in-frame clones, though not all of them. The data contain a few hundred thousand clones, around 90% of them singletons. Sequencing input: PBMCs or T cells enriched from blood (not recorded which). Receptors originate from a man aged 25 to 45 in a cohort exposed to, infected with or recovered from COVID-19 (not recorded which).

The J gene is TRBJ1-6, the V gene TRBV4-2; D is unresolved. This CDR3 comprises 14 residues. V was trimmed by 0 bases and J by 10 bases, leaving 10 bases between them. Germline V gene sequence: CDR1 LGHNA, CDR2 YNFKEQ. The CDR3 protein is CASSQDSLVSPLHF. In DNA form, the CDR3 reads TGTGCCAGCAGCCAAGATTCCCTAGTATCACCCCTCCACTTT.

V and J are TRBV7-9 and TRBJ2-1; TRBD2 matches 12 bases. This CDR3 region has 15 residues. The V and J ends lost 1 base and 6 bases, in that order; junction bases with no gene match: 1. From germline, CDR1 is SEHNR and CDR2 FQNEAQ (reference sequence). In DNA, the CDR3 is TGTGCCAGCAGCTTAGTGGGACTAGCGGGCAATGAGCAGTTCTTC. It encodes CASSLVGLAGNEQFF.

This clone has only a few counts. The CDR3 DNA sequence: TGTGCCAGCAGCCGTAACCCCACTCCGAGGACAGATACGCAGTATTTT. Its translation is CASSRNPTPRTDTQYF. V usage is TRBV11-1 and J usage is TRBJ2-3, with unresolved D. V lost 5 bases and J 3 bases, leaving 18 bases between the germline ends. Germline-derived CDR1 and CDR2 are SGHAT and FQDESV (reference sequence). CDR3 length: 16 residues.

V usage is TRBV6-5 and J usage is TRBJ2-2; TRBD2 agrees at 8 bases. The ends lost 6 bases at V and 5 bases at J; junction bases unmatched: 8. CDR3 length: 15 residues. CDR1 and CDR2 (germline): MNHEY, SVGAGI. The CDR3 DNA follows: TGTGCCAGCAGCAAAAGCGGGAGCGGTACCGGGGAGCTGTTTTTT. Amino acids: CASSKSGSGTGELFF.

V usage is TRBV10-3 and J usage is TRBJ2-7; 11 positions agree with TRBD2. The junction had 9 bases not matched to a gene; V was cut back by 4 bases and J by 7 bases. Germline-derived CDR1 and CDR2 are ENHRY and SYGVKD. The CDR3 is 15 amino acids. Here the CDR3 DNA reads TGTGCCATCAGTGGTGGCCTAGCGGGAGGTAGAGAGCAGTACTTC. This codes for CAISGGLAGGREQYF.

This clone was recorded only once. The chain uses TRBV12-3 or TRBV12-4 and TRBJ2-5; a weak D match, TRBD2 (5 bases). V lost 3 bases and J lost 7, with 6 bases in between. The CDR3 is 11 residues long. CDR3 residues: CASSFRGTQYF. CDR3 sequence (DNA): TGTGCCAGCAGTTTTCGGGGGACCCAGTACTTC.

This clone was picked up one time. The V gene is TRBV14, the J gene TRBJ2-7; 12 positions agree with TRBD2. The CDR3 is 18 amino acids. V lost 3 bases, J lost 0 bases, and 9 bases stayed unmatched. CDR1 and CDR2 from the germline V gene are SGHDN and FVKESK. In DNA, the CDR3 is TGTGCCAGCAGCCATAGACCTCAGACTAGCGGGAGCTCCTACGAGCAGTACTTC. Translated, it gives CASSHRPQTSGSSYEQYF.

In its sample, this clone was seen once. V is TRBV19 and J is TRBJ1-2; 11 bases are shared with TRBD1. From germline, CDR1 is LNHDA and CDR2 SQIVND (reference sequence). The CDR3 has 14 residues. V shed 5 bases, J shed 6 bases, and the junction held 5 bases outside the gene matches. This CDR3 is CASSFGQGAHGYTF. Here the CDR3 DNA reads TGTGCCAGTAGTTTCGGACAGGGGGCACATGGCTACACCTTC. Variable domain in full (rest from reference TRBV19 and TRBJ1-2): DGGITQSPKYLFRKEGQNVTLSCEQNLNHDAMYWYRQDPGQGLRLIYYSQIVNDFQKGDIAEGYSVSREKKESFPLTVTSAQKNPTAFYLCASSFGQGAHGYTFGSGTRLTVV.